This T cell receptor (beta chain) was identified during a study of blood T cell repertoires in COVID-19. Germline CDR1 reads WSHSY; CDR2 reads SAAADI. The CDR3 length is 11 residues. V was pared by 6 bases and J by 7 bases, with 9 bases between. Sequenced by immunoSEQ multiplex PCR; TCRdb stores in-frame clones only, minus some. Among under 300,000 clones listed, approximately 86% were seen once. The sample comprised peripheral blood. The V gene is TRBV10-2, the J gene TRBJ1-1; D is uncertain. The clonotype originates from a woman in her 70s with active or convalescent COVID-19. CDR3 bases: TGCGCCAGCAGCCTAACAGATGAAGCTTTCTTT. It codes for CASSLTDEAFF.